Only a few counts were recorded for the clone carrying this T cell receptor beta chain. This sample was taken from a study of blood T cells in healthy people across ages. The second PCR ran about 6 to 11 cycles with a sample-barcoded 5' primer and J-beta primers. TCRdb fed the 5' RACE reads into MiXCR, producing one record per CDR3 protein. The sample lists about 1 million distinct CDR3 sequences; 25% were seen once. The same sample was also studied in work on T cells of mothers and their children.

The receptor comes from a girl between 2 and 10 years old in good health. The sample consisted of blood.

CDR3 nucleotides: TGCGCCAGCAGACCAGGGGAAGCTGAAGCTTTCTTT. The encoded protein is CASRPGEAEAFF. This chain connects TRBV5-1 to TRBJ1-1; D might be TRBD1 (6 bases). The germline V gene has CDR1 SGHRS and CDR2 YFSETQ. V was trimmed by 5 bases and J by 6 bases, leaving 11 bases between them. The CDR3 contains 12 residues. The variable domain in full, with the rest retrieved from reference TRBV5-1 and TRBJ1-1, is KAGVTQTPRYLIKTRGQQVTLSCSPISGHRSVSWYQQTPGQGLQFLFEYFSETQRNKGNFPGRFSGRQFSNSRSEMNVSTLELGDSALYLCASRPGEAEAFFGQGTRLTVV.